Listed here are 27 T cell receptor beta chains from one sample, sequenced in a study of chemoradiotherapy in HPV16-positive cancers. Some clones are missing from TCRdb's copy, which holds only in-frame ones; the method was immunoSEQ multiplex PCR. The sample shows tens of thousands of clones, just under 80% of them seen only once. Sequenced material: blood, taken from a patient who underwent chemoradiotherapy. All receptors derive from a human donor with HPV-associated anogenital cancer.

The chain couples TRBV4-3 to TRBJ1-1; D perhaps matches TRBD1 (6 bases). Trimming pared 4 bases from V and 3 bases from J, leaving 12 bases between. The germline V gene encodes CDR1 LGHNA and CDR2 YSLEER. CDR3 length: 14 residues. This CDR3 reads CASSRGQADTEAFF. The CDR3 DNA sequence: TGCGCCAGCAGCCGGGGGCAGGCCGACACTGAAGCTTTCTTT.

A remark on this clone: Other DNA sequences of this sample code for an identical CDR3. The chain recombines TRBV11-2 with TRBJ2-2; no clear D. Trimming took 1 base from V and 1 from J, leaving 4 bases between them. The CDR3 consists of 14 residues. Germline-derived CDR1 and CDR2 are SGHAT and FQNNGV. The CDR3 DNA sequence: TGTGCCAGCAGCTTAGGACAGAACACCGGGGAGCTGTTTTTT. Protein product: CASSLGQNTGELFF.

The genes are TRBV5-4 and TRBJ2-1; 10 positions agree with TRBD1. Looked up from germline, CDR1 is SGHNT and CDR2 is YYREEE (reference sequence). The trim removed 3 bases at V and 5 bases at J, leaving 2 bases unmatched. The CDR3 consists of 14 residues. The CDR3 bases are TGTGCCAGCAGCTCGGGACAGGGGAACAATGAGCAGTTCTTC. Its translation is CASSSGQGNNEQFF. Filled out from reference TRBV5-4 and TRBJ2-1, the complete variable domain reads ETGVTQSPTHLIKTRGQQVTLRCSSQSGHNTVSWYQQALGQGPQFIFQYYREEENGRGNFPPRFSGLQFPNYSSELNVNALELDDSALYLCASSSGQGNNEQFFGPGTRLTVL.

The chain is built from TRBV7-6 and TRBJ2-7; D could derive from TRBD1 or TRBD2 (5 bases each). CDR3 length: 17 amino acids. The germline gives CDR1 SGHVS, CDR2 FNYEAQ. Trimming cost V 1 base and J 3 bases, with 19 bases left between them. CDR3 in amino acids: CASSLEAPGTGSYEQYF. The DNA for the CDR3 is TGTGCCAGCAGCTTAGAGGCCCCCGGGACGGGAAGCTACGAGCAGTACTTC.

The chain couples TRBV7-9 to TRBJ2-3; TRBD1 is a possible D gene (6 bases). The CDR3 loop spans 13 amino acids. V lost 9 bases, J lost 7 bases, and 17 bases lay in between. Germline lookup yields CDR1 SEHNR and CDR2 FQNEAQ (reference sequence). Here the CDR3 reads CASGGSGVNTQYF. Written as DNA, the CDR3 is TGTGCCAGTGGGGGATCAGGGGTAAATACGCAGTATTTT.

The chain employs TRBV7-2 and TRBJ2-5; D gene ambiguous. Germline CDR1 reads SGHTA; CDR2 reads FQGNSA. Trimming pared 1 base from V and 4 bases from J, leaving 10 bases between. The CDR3 runs 14 residues. The CDR3 DNA reads TGTGCCAGCAGCTTAGGACCCAGGAGAGAGACCCAGTACTTC. Translating it yields CASSLGPRRETQYF.

The chain carries TRBV5-1 and TRBJ1-1; D is perhaps TRBD1 (6 bases). This CDR3 has 16 amino acids. CDR1 and CDR2 from the germline V gene are SGHRS and YFSETQ. V shed 4 bases and J shed 0 bases, with 16 bases lying between them. The CDR3 spells CASSPKGGTMNTEAFF. DNA for the CDR3: TGCGCCAGCAGCCCGAAGGGGGGTACAATGAACACTGAAGCTTTCTTT.

This clone was recorded a few times. The chain uses TRBV4-2 and TRBJ2-1; no clear D. The V gene's germline CDR1 is LGHNA and CDR2 YNFKEQ. This CDR3 comprises 13 residues. V was cut by 2 bases and J by 4 bases, with 6 bases left in between. CDR3 protein: CASSQRSYNEQFF. In DNA form, the CDR3 reads TGTGCCAGCAGCCAAAGATCGTACAATGAGCAGTTCTTC.

This clone was seen a handful of times. The chain joins TRBV5-8 to TRBJ1-1, with D unresolved. Per germline, CDR1 SGHTS and CDR2 YDEGEE. This CDR3 contains 15 residues. V lost 0 bases and J 0 bases, leaving 9 bases between the germline ends. CDR3 loop: CASSLGATMNTEAFF. CDR3 DNA sequence: TGTGCCAGCAGCTTGGGTGCAACCATGAACACTGAAGCTTTCTTT.

This CDR3 reads CASSDRYTGELFF. DNA for the CDR3: TGTGCCAGTAGTGACAGGTACACCGGGGAGCTGTTTTTT. The chain links TRBV19 to TRBJ2-2, with a tentative D call TRBD1 (6 bases). The V end was cut by 5 bases, the J end by 3 bases, with 7 bases between. Germline V lookup: CDR1 LNHDA, CDR2 SQIVND (reference sequence). The CDR3 covers 13 residues. The complete variable domain, with remaining parts taken from reference TRBV19 and TRBJ2-2, reads DGGITQSPKYLFRKEGQNVTLSCEQNLNHDAMYWYRQDPGQGLRLIYYSQIVNDFQKGDIAEGYSVSREKKESFPLTVTSAQKNPTAFYLCASSDRYTGELFFGEGSRLTVL.

CDR3 region: CASSGEALGAFF. CDR3 coding DNA: TGTGCCAGCAGTGGAGAGGCCTTGGGAGCTTTCTTT. The J gene is TRBJ1-1, the V gene TRBV2; D ambiguous. This CDR3 spans 12 amino acids. Germline V lookup: CDR1 SNHLY, CDR2 FYNNEI. Trimming took 4 bases from V and 10 from J, leaving 13 bases between them.

The chain is built from TRBV27 and TRBJ1-6; 10 nucleotides match TRBD1. V shed 5 bases and J 10 bases; nucleotides not matched to a gene: 5. The CDR3 length is 14 residues. Germline assignment: CDR1 MNHEY and CDR2 SMNVEV (reference sequence). The CDR3 reads CASSRQGAGSPLHF. In DNA, the CDR3 is TGTGCCAGCAGTCGACAGGGGGCTGGGTCACCCCTCCACTTT.

V usage is TRBV6-1 and J usage is TRBJ1-2; 7 bases agree with TRBD1. CDR3 length equals 14 residues. The germline CDR1 and CDR2 sequences are MNHNS and SASEGT. V shed 4 bases, J shed 8 bases, and the junction held 10 bases outside the gene matches. The CDR3 loop is CASSGQGVSVGYTF. The CDR3 DNA reads as TGTGCCAGCAGTGGACAGGGCGTTTCTGTCGGCTACACCTTC.

The chain combines TRBV6-5 with TRBJ2-7, with D possibly being TRBD1 or TRBD2 (7 bases each). From germline, CDR1 is MNHEY and CDR2 SVGAGI. The CDR3 covers 16 residues. Trimming cost V 3 bases and J 6 bases, with 21 bases left between them. CDR3 in DNA: TGTGCCAGCAGTTATTTTAGCTTGACAGGGAGGGGCGAGCAGTACTTC. Protein product: CASSYFSLTGRGEQYF.

This sequence joins TRBV2 and TRBJ1-1; TRBD1 is a possible D gene (5 bases). The germline V gene has CDR1 SNHLY and CDR2 FYNNEI. The CDR3 runs 15 residues. Trimming cost V 3 bases and J 5 bases, with 16 bases left between them. The CDR3 DNA follows: TGTGCCAGCAGTGACAATAGGGGTGGGAGTACTGAAGCTTTCTTT. Amino acid sequence: CASSDNRGGSTEAFF.

This rearrangement joins TRBV5-1 to TRBJ2-2; 16 bases line up with TRBD2. Germline CDR1 and CDR2: SGHRS and YFSETQ. J lost 3 bases, V lost 4 bases, and 3 bases had no gene match. The CDR3 totals 17 residues. DNA for the CDR3: TGCGCCAGCAGCCCGGGACTAGCGGGGGGGTACACCGGGGAGCTGTTTTTT. As protein: CASSPGLAGGYTGELFF. Combining the CDR3 with reference TRBV5-1 and TRBJ2-2 gives the whole variable domain KAGVTQTPRYLIKTRGQQVTLSCSPISGHRSVSWYQQTPGQGLQFLFEYFSETQRNKGNFPGRFSGRQFSNSRSEMNVSTLELGDSALYLCASSPGLAGGYTGELFFGEGSRLTVL.

This rearrangement joins TRBV5-4 to TRBJ1-1, with D possibly being TRBD1 (5 bases). V gave up 3 bases and J gave up 1 base, with 19 bases separating them. This CDR3 contains 17 residues. Germline V gene data show CDR1 as SGHNT and CDR2 as YYREEE (reference sequence). CDR3 residues: CASSYVLGGLRNTEAFF. Written as DNA, the CDR3 is TGTGCCAGCAGCTACGTCCTTGGGGGGTTAAGGAACACTGAAGCTTTCTTT.

This clone was counted only a few times. The chain is built from TRBV5-4 and TRBJ1-2, with D unclear. Trimming cost V 0 bases and J 8 bases, with 11 bases left between them. CDR3 length: 13 amino acids. CDR1 and CDR2 from the germline V gene are SGHNT and YYREEE (reference sequence). The CDR3, as DNA: TGTGCCAGCAGCTTGGTGCCAGTGAGAGGCTACACCTTC. Its protein is CASSLVPVRGYTF.

The J gene is TRBJ2-7, the V gene TRBV7-2; unclear D gene. Germline lookup yields CDR1 SGHTA and CDR2 FQGNSA. This CDR3 region has 11 residues. Trimming removed 5 bases from V and 6 bases from J, with 8 bases in between. The CDR3 sequence is CASSQKSEQYF. The CDR3 DNA reads TGTGCCAGCAGCCAGAAAAGCGAGCAGTACTTC. Combining the CDR3 with reference TRBV7-2 and TRBJ2-7 gives the whole variable domain GAGVSQSPSNKVTEKGKDVELRCDPISGHTALYWYRQSLGQGLEFLIYFQGNSAPDKSGLPSDRFSAERTGGSVSTLTIQRTQQEDSAVYLCASSQKSEQYFGPGTRLTVT.

This clone has just a few counts. J is TRBJ1-1 and V is TRBV9; no clear D gene. Deletions cut 0 bases from V and 1 base from J, with 7 bases between. The CDR3 is made up of 14 amino acids. Germline V lookup: CDR1 SGDLS, CDR2 YYNGEE. CDR3 nucleotide sequence: TGTGCCAGCAGCGTAGCGACGGGGAACACTGAAGCTTTCTTT. This translates into CASSVATGNTEAFF.

The chain is built from TRBV7-9 and TRBJ2-1, with TRBD2 identical over 10 bases. J was trimmed by 2 bases and V by 1 base; bases with no gene match: 5. Per germline, CDR1 SEHNR and CDR2 FQNEAQ (reference sequence). This CDR3 is built from 17 residues. CDR3: CASSLGSLAGAYNEQFF. In DNA, the CDR3 is TGTGCCAGCAGCTTAGGTTCCCTAGCGGGGGCCTACAATGAGCAGTTCTTC.

Only a few counts were recorded for this clone. V gene TRBV18 combines with J gene TRBJ1-2, with D tentatively TRBD1 (5 bases). Germline V lookup: CDR1 KGHSH, CDR2 LQKENI. The V gene lost 5 bases and the J gene lost 3 bases, with 10 bases spanning the gap. The CDR3 contains 13 residues. CDR3 protein: CASSVQGDYGYTF. The CDR3 nucleotides are TGTGCCAGCTCAGTCCAGGGAGACTATGGCTACACCTTC.

CDR3 amino acids: CASSYSPGDDRNEQFF. The CDR3, as DNA: TGTGCCAGCAGTTACTCGCCGGGGGACGATCGCAATGAGCAGTTCTTC. J is TRBJ2-1 and V is TRBV6-5; D might be TRBD2 (6 bases). V lost 0 bases to trimming and J lost 6 bases, with 15 bases between them. In germline, CDR1 is MNHEY, CDR2 SVGAGI. This CDR3 is built from 16 residues.

The chain couples TRBV6-1 to TRBJ2-7, with TRBD2 identical over 7 bases. V was pared by 6 bases and J by 0 bases, with 5 bases of the junction left unmatched. CDR1 and CDR2 (germline): MNHNS, SASEGT. CDR3 length: 14 residues. CDR3 protein: CASRSSGHSYEQYF. The CDR3 DNA sequence: TGTGCCAGCAGGTCTAGCGGCCACTCCTACGAGCAGTACTTC.

V is TRBV5-8 and J is TRBJ1-5, with D possibly being TRBD1 (5 bases). V shed 10 bases and J shed 0 bases, with 20 bases lying between them. The CDR3 is made up of 16 amino acids. Germline CDR1 SGHTS, CDR2 YDEGEE. The DNA of the CDR3 is TGTGCCCGCCTCCCTGGGACCCCGTTTAGCAATCAGCCCCAGCATTTT. Protein product: CARLPGTPFSNQPQHF. Looking up the rest from reference TRBV5-8 and TRBJ1-5 gives the full variable domain: EAGVTQSPTHLIKTRGQQATLRCSPISGHTSVYWYQQALGLGLQFLLWYDEGEERNRGNFPPRFSGRQFPNYSSELNVNALELEDSALYLCARLPGTPFSNQPQHFGDGTRLSIL.

CDR3 coding DNA: TGTGCCAGCTCACCCTACTCCCGACAGGGAGGGGGAAGCTATGGCTACACCTTC. This encodes CASSPYSRQGGGSYGYTF. The genes are TRBV18 and TRBJ1-2, with 7 bases aligning to TRBD1. Germline V lookup: CDR1 KGHSH, CDR2 LQKENI. Germline trimming cut 3 bases from V and 4 bases from J; bases unmatched to any gene: 17. The CDR3 consists of 18 residues.

In its sample, this clone was seen once. CDR3 DNA: TGTGCCAGCAGTGTCACAGGGGGCCATAGCAATCAGCCCCAGCATTTT. This gives the protein CASSVTGGHSNQPQHF. The chain couples TRBV6-4 to TRBJ1-5, with 9 bases matching TRBD1. Per germline, CDR1 MRHNA and CDR2 SNTAGT. The V segment lost 4 bases and the J segment 0 bases; nucleotides outside the gene matches: 4. There are 16 residues in the CDR3.